This note documents a single T cell receptor beta chain sequence. The antigen is undetermined. The PCR contained 60 Vbeta and 13 Jbeta primers. Produced via immunoSEQ multiplex PCR; TCRdb's table is partial and in-frame only. The repertoire holds approximately 110,000 clones, with 15% as singletons. These data originate in a study of cytomegalovirus exposure and HLA in healthy donors. For the study at large: From HLA-typed donors, an early data release held approximately 85 million unique TCRs.

Germline trimming cut 0 bases from V and 3 bases from J; bases unmatched to any gene: 7. The germline gives CDR1 SGDLS, CDR2 YYNGEE. This CDR3 spans 17 amino acids. General observations from the study: A later analysis by the authors found several of the most significant clusters apparently linked to common viral pathogens. HLA alleles showed associations with approximately 15,000 TCR beta sequences in a later analysis, at a 0.05 false discovery rate.

The sequencing input was PBMCs. The rearrangement links TRBV9 to TRBJ2-3, with 10 nucleotides matching TRBD1. The clonotype was recovered from a female donor in good health and CMV-seronegative. CDR3 protein: CASSVGGQGVFTDTQYF. The CDR3 bases are TGTGCCAGCAGCGTAGGAGGACAGGGGGTTTTTACAGATACGCAGTATTTT.